This is a list of T cell receptor beta chains from one sample in a study of a mutant IDH1 vaccine in newly diagnosed glioma. These receptors are not linked to any known antigen. Some clones are missing from TCRdb's copy, which holds only in-frame ones; the method was immunoSEQ multiplex PCR. The sample yields roughly 38,000 clones, 60% to 85% seen once. The sequenced sample was PBMCs, obtained from a glioma patient whose treatment included an IDH1 peptide vaccine. Source of these receptors: a woman in her 40s with glioma. Some clones in this sample may be carry-over from other donors' samples. Both conserved end residues are part of each CDR3. D genes are given only for firm matches. Clone size, where shown, is once, few, many, or a class for clones that have expanded.

TGTGCCAGCGTTGGCAGGGGTTCCGCCGAGCAGTACTTC,CASVGRGSAEQYF,NA,NA,TRBJ2-7,TRBV2
TGTGCCAGTAGTATTCTACAGGGCCCCAGGGATGGCTACACCTTC,CASSILQGPRDGYTF,NA,NA,TRBJ1-2,TRBV19
TGTGCCAGCAGCTTAGAGATGCTAGCGGGGGGCAATGAGCAGTTCTTC,CASSLEMLAGGNEQFF,TRBD2,NA,TRBJ2-1,TRBV7-8
TGTGCCAGCAGTTACAGGGCATCGGCTAATGAAAAACTGTTTTTT,CASSYRASANEKLFF,NA,few,TRBJ1-4,TRBV6-5
TGTGCCAGTAGTACCAGGACAGGCCTCATGAACACTGAAGCTTTCTTT,CASSTRTGLMNTEAFF,TRBD1,once,TRBJ1-1,TRBV19
TGTGCCAGCAGTCCGGGACTAGCGGGGGCGCAGTATTTT,CASSPGLAGAQYF,TRBD2,once,TRBJ2-3,TRBV27
TGTGCCAGCAGCACCGACTCTTTTTGGAAAAACACCGGGGAGCTGTTTTTT,CASSTDSFWKNTGELFF,NA,NA,TRBJ2-2,TRBV9
TGTGCCAGCAGCTTAGTATTCAGGGTGGCAGGGGAGACAGATACGCAGTATTTT,CASSLVFRVAGETDTQYF,NA,NA,TRBJ2-3,TRBV7-2
TGTGCCAGCTCCCCTATGGGCGAAGCCGGGACAAGGAAAAGTTCACCCCTCCACTTT,CASSPMGEAGTRKSSPLHF,NA,NA,TRBJ1-6,TRBV18
TGTGCCAGCAGTGAAAGCCGGGACCCTGGGGCCAACGTCCTGACTTTC,CASSESRDPGANVLTF,NA,NA,TRBJ2-6,TRBV2
TGTGCCAGCAGTGAATTCAGGGGTACTAATGAAAAACTGTTTTTT,CASSEFRGTNEKLFF,NA,NA,TRBJ1-4,TRBV2
TGTGCCAGCAGCGGGGGGGGGAAATATGGCTACACCTTC,CASSGGGKYGYTF,NA,NA,TRBJ1-2,TRBV9
TGTGCCAGCATCACTACCGGTGTGGGGGCCGAAGCTTTCTTT,CASITTGVGAEAFF,NA,NA,TRBJ1-1,TRBV28
TGTGCCAGCAGCTTGTGGGGGAACTCCTACGAGCAGTACTTC,CASSLWGNSYEQYF,NA,NA,TRBJ2-7,TRBV5-6
TGTGCCAGCAGCCGGGACAGGGAGACCCAGTACTTC,CASSRDRETQYF,TRBD1,NA,TRBJ2-5,TRBV11-2
TGTGCCAGCTCACTCCGGGACGGAGAGACCCAGTACTTC,CASSLRDGETQYF,NA,NA,TRBJ2-5,TRBV18
TGTGCCAGCAGTTACTCGGCACAGACCCAGTACTTC,CASSYSAQTQYF,NA,NA,TRBJ2-5,TRBV6-6
TGTGCCAGCAGCCCTACAGGGAGAAAGACCCAGTACTTC,CASSPTGRKTQYF,NA,NA,TRBJ2-5,TRBV7-2
TGTGCCAGCAGCTTAGCGGACAGGGCGGCGGTAGATACGCAGTATTTT,CASSLADRAAVDTQYF,TRBD1,NA,TRBJ2-3,TRBV11-1
TGTGCCAGCCGAGGGGGCGTCCGGGAGCTGTTTTTT,CASRGGVRELFF,TRBD1,NA,TRBJ2-2,TRBV2
TGTGCCAGCAGCGATAACAGCCGACTGAACACCGGGGAGCTGTTTTTT,CASSDNSRLNTGELFF,NA,NA,TRBJ2-2,TRBV9
TGTGCCAGCAGCTTAGGAGATTACGAGCAGTACTTC,CASSLGDYEQYF,NA,NA,TRBJ2-7,TRBV7-8
TGTGCCAGCAGCGGAGGGGGGCCAGATACGCAGTATTTT,CASSGGGPDTQYF,NA,NA,TRBJ2-3,TRBV9
TGTGCCAGCAGCTTAGCCACGTGGACAGCCGGCACCGGGGAGCTGTTTTTT,CASSLATWTAGTGELFF,NA,once,TRBJ2-2,TRBV7-2
TGCAGCGTTCTTGCCGCTGCCTACGAGCAGTACTTC,CSVLAAAYEQYF,NA,NA,TRBJ2-7,TRBV29-1
TGTGCCAGCAGCTTAGGGGGGGCGGGTAATGAAAAACTGTTTTTT,CASSLGGAGNEKLFF,NA,once,TRBJ1-4,TRBV7-2
TGTGCCAGCAGTTACTTCGGGGACAGCAATGGCTACACCTTC,CASSYFGDSNGYTF,TRBD1,NA,TRBJ1-2,TRBV6-5
TGTGCCAGCACGCAGGACTATGGCTACACCTTC,CASTQDYGYTF,NA,few,TRBJ1-2,TRBV28
TGTGCCAGCAGTTTAAGATCCGCATCAGATACGCAGTATTTT,CASSLRSASDTQYF,NA,NA,TRBJ2-3,TRBV27